The 23 T cell receptor beta chains listed next were all sequenced from one sample in a study of cytomegalovirus exposure and HLA in healthy donors. The PCR was carried out with 60 Vbeta primers and 13 Jbeta primers. Using immunoSEQ multiplex PCR, the repertoire was profiled, and TCRdb retains in-frame clones only, with some absent. The sample includes roughly 130,000 clones, over 70% of them seen just once. Sequenced sample: PBMCs. The receptors here all came from a young man in good health and CMV-seronegative.

This clone was seen a few times. The CDR3 nucleotides read TGTGCCTGGAGTCAGAGGGGCAATCAGCCCCAGCATTTT. Protein sequence: CAWSQRGNQPQHF. The genes are TRBV30 and TRBJ1-5; no reliable D call. The CDR3 consists of 13 residues. Germline lookup yields CDR1 GTSNPN and CDR2 SVGIG (reference sequence). V shed 2 bases and J shed 2 bases, with 7 bases lying between them.

This chain's CDR3 is CASSLSSGGHSTDTQYF. The CDR3 DNA reads as TGTGCCAGCAGCTTAAGCTCCGGCGGTCACAGCACAGATACGCAGTATTTT. The chain couples TRBV7-3 to TRBJ2-3; D unresolved. Trimming shortened V by 1 base and J by 0 bases, and 14 bases separated the two germline ends. The germline gives CDR1 SGHTA, CDR2 FQGTGA. This CDR3 is built from 17 residues. The variable domain in full, completed from reference TRBV7-3 and TRBJ2-3, reads GAGVSQTPSNKVTEKGKYVELRCDPISGHTALYWYRQSLGQGPEFLIYFQGTGAADDSGLPNDRFFAVRPEGSVSTLKIQRTERGDSAVYLCASSLSSGGHSTDTQYFGPGTRLTVL.

The chain recombines TRBV9 with TRBJ1-1; a weak D match, TRBD1 (5 bases). Germline-derived CDR1 and CDR2 are SGDLS and YYNGEE. V gave up 3 bases and J gave up 2 bases, with 11 bases separating them. The CDR3 runs 14 residues. The CDR3 DNA follows: TGTGCCAGCAGCGCAGTCCAGGGAAACACTGAAGCTTTCTTT. Translating gives CASSAVQGNTEAFF.

The rearrangement uses TRBV7-8 and TRBJ1-2; 8 bases line up with TRBD1. From germline, CDR1 is SGHVS and CDR2 FQNEAQ. With V trimmed by 5 bases and J by 4 bases, 9 bases remained unmatched. CDR3 length: 15 amino acids. CDR3 residues: CASSQSTGTGYGYTF. The CDR3 nucleotides are TGTGCCAGCAGCCAATCGACAGGGACAGGCTATGGCTACACCTTC.

The chain carries TRBV6-5 and TRBJ1-1; D uncertain. The CDR3 has 16 amino acids. The germline V gene has CDR1 MNHEY and CDR2 SVGAGI. Trimming left V 0 bases short and J 1 base short, with 12 bases between. The CDR3 loop reads CASSYSVEGPNTEAFF. CDR3 nucleotides: TGTGCCAGCAGTTACTCGGTGGAGGGTCCGAACACTGAAGCTTTCTTT.

Regarding this clone: One end of the junction varies from germline; a read error may be responsible. The chain links TRBV11-2 to TRBJ2-1; no clear D. This CDR3 region has 13 residues. Per the germline V gene, CDR1 is SGHAT and CDR2 is FQNNGV. The chain's CDR3 is CASSVEAYNEQFF. Written as DNA, the CDR3 is TGTGCCAGCAGCGTAGAAGCATACAATGAGCAGTTCTTC.

The table lists this clone with a count of one. The CDR3 coding sequence is TGTGCCAGCAGCGCGGGGTCCAGGGGGTTTTCGCCCGGCTATGGCTACACCTTC. Translation: CASSAGSRGFSPGYGYTF. J is TRBJ1-2 and V is TRBV7-2; 7 positions agree with TRBD1. The germline gives CDR1 SGHTA, CDR2 FQGNSA. The CDR3 totals 18 residues. The V gene end was trimmed by 5 bases and the J gene end by 4 bases; junction bases not matched to a gene: 19.

The rearrangement joins TRBV14 to TRBJ1-1; the match to TRBD1 covers 9 bases. There are 18 residues in the CDR3. Germline V gene lookup returns CDR1 SGHDN and CDR2 FVKESK. J gave up 0 bases and V 4 bases, and 12 bases lay outside the gene matches. CDR3 DNA: TGTGCCAGCAGCCTTTCGGGACAGGGCTGGAGGATGAACACTGAAGCTTTCTTT. This sequence encodes CASSLSGQGWRMNTEAFF.

This clone is a singleton in its sample. The rearrangement links TRBV6-5 to TRBJ1-1, with 7 bases matching TRBD1. The CDR3 extends over 11 amino acids. After removal of 10 bases from V and 7 bases from J, the junction contained 6 bases not matched to a gene. CDR1 and CDR2 (germline): MNHEY, SVGAGI. The CDR3 DNA sequence: TGTGCCATCAGGGGGGGGGATGAAGCTTTCTTT. Protein sequence: CAIRGGDEAFF.

For the CDR3, the DNA is TGTGCCAGCAGCTTGCCCCGACAGGGTTTAGACAATGAGCAGTTCTTC. The encoded protein is CASSLPRQGLDNEQFF. The chain combines TRBV5-4 with TRBJ2-1; 7 nucleotides line up with TRBD1. Germline lookup yields CDR1 SGHNT and CDR2 YYREEE (reference sequence). This CDR3 is built from 16 residues. Losses at the gene ends were 1 base for V and 5 bases for J; bases not matched to a gene: 9.

This chain joins TRBV9 and TRBJ2-3, with 8 positions matching TRBD1. This CDR3 region has 19 residues. The V segment lost 4 bases and the J segment 4 bases; nucleotides outside the gene matches: 20. Germline V gene lookup returns CDR1 SGDLS and CDR2 YYNGEE. CDR3 amino acids: CASSKFQGAGLRVADTQYF. The CDR3 coding sequence is TGTGCCAGCAGCAAATTCCAGGGGGCTGGACTCCGGGTCGCAGATACGCAGTATTTT. The full variable domain, with the rest looked up from reference TRBV9 and TRBJ2-3, is DSGVTQTPKHLITATGQRVTLRCSPRSGDLSVYWYQQSLDQGLQFLIQYYNGEERAKGNILERFSAQQFPDLHSELNLSSLELGDSALYFCASSKFQGAGLRVADTQYFGPGTRLTVL.

The rearrangement uses TRBV7-6 and TRBJ2-5; D is uncertain. V was trimmed by 4 bases and J by 2 bases, leaving 5 bases between them. Germline CDR1 is SGHVS and CDR2 is FNYEAQ. The CDR3 is 12 amino acids. The CDR3 sequence is CASSSQQETQYF. In DNA form, the CDR3 reads TGTGCCAGCAGCTCACAACAAGAGACCCAGTACTTC.

The genes are TRBV4-1 and TRBJ1-2; the D is unclear. Trimming shortened V by 4 bases and J by 1 base, and 10 bases separated the two germline ends. Looked up from germline, CDR1 is MGHRA and CDR2 is YSYEKL. The CDR3 runs 14 residues. The CDR3 protein is CASSPGLINYGYTF. The CDR3, as DNA: TGCGCCAGCAGCCCCGGACTGATTAACTATGGCTACACCTTC.

The rearrangement joins TRBV5-4 to TRBJ2-5, with 7 bases fitting TRBD2. The J segment lost 4 bases and the V segment lost 0 bases, leaving 9 bases of the junction unmatched. The germline V gene has CDR1 SGHNT and CDR2 YYREEE (reference sequence). This CDR3 contains 16 residues. The CDR3 spells CASSLGLARSSETQYF. The CDR3 nucleotides read TGTGCCAGCAGCTTGGGACTAGCTCGGTCCTCAGAGACCCAGTACTTC.

The chain is built from TRBV5-4 and TRBJ2-1; 8 positions match TRBD2. Germline loops: CDR1 SGHNT, CDR2 YYREEE (reference sequence). The CDR3 covers 15 residues. V shed 1 base, J shed 2 bases, and the junction held 2 bases outside the gene matches. DNA of the CDR3: TGTGCCAGCAGCTTGAATAGCGGGGCCTACAATGAGCAGTTCTTC. It translates to CASSLNSGAYNEQFF.

The genes are TRBV7-3 and TRBJ2-1; 14 bases are a match to TRBD2. The germline V gene has CDR1 SGHTA and CDR2 FQGTGA. V was pared by 6 bases and J by 5 bases, with 3 bases of the junction left unmatched. The CDR3 has 15 residues. The DNA for the CDR3 is TGTGCCAGCAGGGAGACTAGCGGGGGGGACAATGAGCAGTTCTTC. Its protein is CASRETSGGDNEQFF.

The chain combines TRBV5-1 with TRBJ2-1; D might be TRBD1 (5 bases). V gave up 3 bases and J gave up 7 bases, with 14 bases separating them. The CDR3 has 14 residues. Germline V gene lookup returns CDR1 SGHRS and CDR2 YFSETQ. The CDR3 DNA follows: TGCGCCAGCAGCTCTCGGCAGGGATCAAATGAGCAGTTCTTC. Protein: CASSSRQGSNEQFF.

In regard to this clone: The sample has other DNA sequences that encode this CDR3 too. The CDR3 sequence: CASDPGQGNTEAFF. CDR3 DNA sequence: TGCGCCAGCGACCCTGGACAGGGCAATACTGAAGCTTTCTTT. The genes are TRBV10-2 and TRBJ1-1, with 8 bases fitting TRBD1. The CDR3 length is 14 residues. The germline V gene has CDR1 WSHSY and CDR2 SAAADI. Unmatched junction bases numbered 10, after V lost 8 bases and J lost 5 bases.

The V call is TRBV19, the J call TRBJ1-1; D perhaps matches TRBD1 (6 bases). CDR3 length equals 14 residues. V dropped 5 bases and J dropped 4 bases, with 14 bases sitting between them. The germline CDR1 and CDR2 sequences are LNHDA and SQIVND (reference sequence). DNA for the CDR3: TGTGCCAGTAGTGGCCGAGGGGACACCACTGAAGCTTTCTTT. Encoded protein: CASSGRGDTTEAFF.

The chain joins TRBV29-1 to TRBJ1-4; D is uncertain. This CDR3 region has 14 residues. The V end lost 3 bases, the J end lost 6 bases, and 14 bases lay between the germline ends. CDR1 SQVTM and CDR2 ANQGSEA come from the germline V gene. CDR3 sequence: CSVEKALGDEKLFF. In DNA form, the CDR3 reads TGCAGCGTTGAGAAGGCCCTGGGAGATGAAAAACTGTTTTTT. Full variable domain (missing parts from reference TRBV29-1 and TRBJ1-4): SAVISQKPSRDICQRGTSLTIQCQVDSQVTMMFWYRQQPGQSLTLIATANQGSEATYESGFVIDKFPISRPNLTFSTLTVSNMSPEDSSIYLCSVEKALGDEKLFFGSGTQLSVL.

The chain recombines TRBV7-9 with TRBJ1-4, with 9 positions matching TRBD1. The CDR3 totals 14 residues. Losses at the gene ends were 6 bases for V and 5 bases for J; bases not matched to a gene: 4. CDR1 and CDR2 (germline): SEHNR, FQNEAQ (reference sequence). The DNA for the CDR3 is TGTGCCAGCAGTTTGGGACAGGGAAATGAAAAACTGTTTTTT. Its translation: CASSLGQGNEKLFF.

The V and J genes are TRBV4-3 and TRBJ1-1; D not certain. In germline, CDR1 is LGHNA, CDR2 YSLEER. V was shortened by 4 bases and J by 1 base, with 7 bases between the two germline ends. CDR3 length: 13 residues. The CDR3 loop is CASSPVTNTEAFF. CDR3 bases: TGCGCCAGCAGCCCAGTTACGAACACTGAAGCTTTCTTT.

The chain carries TRBV2 and TRBJ2-1; TRBD2 matches 11 bases. V was clipped by 5 bases and J by 0 bases; unmatched bases: 9. The germline gives CDR1 SNHLY, CDR2 FYNNEI. The CDR3 is 18 amino acids. DNA of the CDR3: TGTGCCAGCAGTCTTGGGACTAGCGGAGTCGGCTCCTACAATGAGCAGTTCTTC. This translates into CASSLGTSGVGSYNEQFF. The whole variable domain, remainder taken from reference TRBV2 and TRBJ2-1, is EPEVTQTPSHQVTQMGQEVILRCVPISNHLYFYWYRQILGQKVEFLVSFYNNEISEKSEIFDDQFSVERPDGSNFTLKIRSTKLEDSAMYFCASSLGTSGVGSYNEQFFGPGTRLTVL.